One and the same sample provided the 21 T cell receptor beta chains below, sequenced in a study of regulatory T cells in long-lasting Graves disease. Combining iRepertoire HTBI primers with Arm-PCR of CDR3 regions, the authors built TCR beta libraries. TCRdb reprocessed the multiplex PCR reads via MiXCR and lists one record per CDR3 protein. The sample consists of 600,000 to 650,000 distinct CDR3 sequences, 15% to 20% of them appearing once. The time point here: newly diagnosed GD, antithyroid drugs for less than 3 months. Researchers made the TCR library from RNA that was extracted from PBMCs. A further study also used this sample, focusing on T cells in Graves' hyperthyroidism and ophthalmopathy.

This specimen consisted of peripheral blood mononuclear cells (PBMCs), obtained at new diagnosis, from a patient treated with antithyroid drugs. These receptor sequences come from a woman in her 30s with Graves disease.

This clonotype has only a few counts. The chain uses TRBV3-1 and TRBJ2-5, with no clear D. The germline V and J ends were trimmed by 0 bases and 5 bases, with 13 bases remaining between them. Germline V gives CDR1 LGHDT, CDR2 YNNKEL (reference sequence). The CDR3 has 15 residues. The CDR3 is CASSQDLGVLETQYF. The DNA for the CDR3 is TGTGCCAGCAGCCAAGATTTAGGAGTTCTGGAGACCCAGTACTTC.

This clonotype was counted a few times. The chain uses TRBV6-1 and TRBJ2-7, with a weak D call TRBD2 (6 bases). Trimming stripped 6 bases from V and 3 bases from J, with 15 bases between. The CDR3 contains 14 residues. Germline V gene lookup returns CDR1 MNHNS and CDR2 SASEGT. CDR3 coding DNA: TGTGCCAGCAGGCCTGGGGGGAGTGGCTACGAGCAGTACTTC. It is translated as CASRPGGSGYEQYF.

This clonotype was seen a few times. The CDR3 sequence is CASSPFMGGADTQYF. Here the CDR3 DNA reads TGTGCCAGCTCACCATTTATGGGGGGAGCAGATACGCAGTATTTT. The chain employs TRBV18 and TRBJ2-3; D possibly corresponds to TRBD2 (6 bases). Germline V lookup: CDR1 KGHSH, CDR2 LQKENI. With 2 bases removed from V and 4 bases from J, the gap between germline ends came to 13 bases. This CDR3 region has 15 residues. The full variable domain, with the rest looked up from reference TRBV18 and TRBJ2-3, is NAGVMQNPRHLVRRRGQEARLRCSPMKGHSHVYWYRQLPEEGLKFMVYLQKENIIDESGMPKERFSAEFPKEGPSILRIQQVVRGDSAAYFCASSPFMGGADTQYFGPGTRLTVL.

Many counts were recorded for this clonotype. The chain joins TRBV11-2 to TRBJ1-1; no definite D call. CDR3 length: 15 residues. Trimming took off 4 bases at V and 2 bases at J, with 14 bases between the two ends. The germline V gene has CDR1 SGHAT and CDR2 FQNNGV. The CDR3 DNA sequence: TGTGCCAGCAGCTCCCGGGAGGCGGTAAACACTGAAGCTTTCTTT. Protein: CASSSREAVNTEAFF.

The V call is TRBV6-2 or TRBV6-3, the J call TRBJ1-4; the D gene is possibly TRBD1 (6 bases). This CDR3 has 15 residues. The germline CDR1 and CDR2 sequences are MNHEY and SVGEGT. V was shortened by 5 bases and J by 8 bases, with 18 bases between the two germline ends. In nucleotides, the CDR3 is TGTGCCAGCAGTGAACTCTCAGGGGAACCCGAAAAACTGTTTTTT. Translating gives CASSELSGEPEKLFF.

The chain carries TRBV7-9 and TRBJ2-7; 8 nucleotides agree with TRBD2. Germline loops: CDR1 SEHNR, CDR2 FQNEAQ (reference sequence). The CDR3 is made up of 15 amino acids. J was trimmed by 2 bases and V by 0 bases; bases with no gene match: 3. The CDR3 protein is CASSLARGVTYEQYF. For the CDR3, the DNA is TGTGCCAGCAGCTTAGCGCGGGGGGTAACCTACGAGCAGTACTTC.

Ten or more counts support this clonotype. The J gene is TRBJ2-3, the V gene TRBV2; unclear D gene. CDR1 is SNHLY, CDR2 FYNNEI, per germline. The CDR3 runs 14 residues. V gave up 8 bases and J gave up 0 bases, with 12 bases separating them. As DNA, the CDR3 is TGTGCCAGCCGAGTGGGAACTAGCACAGATACGCAGTATTTT. Residues: CASRVGTSTDTQYF.

This clonotype was counted ten times or more. This chain uses TRBV6-5 with TRBJ2-1, with 9 bases aligning to TRBD2. CDR1 is MNHEY, CDR2 SVGAGI, per germline. This CDR3 has 16 residues. Unmatched junction bases numbered 10, after V lost 2 bases and J lost 8 bases. CDR3 amino acids: CASSYIPGLAGDEQFF. The CDR3 DNA is TGTGCCAGCAGTTACATTCCGGGACTAGCCGGCGATGAGCAGTTCTTC.

Many counts were recorded for this clonotype. The chain links TRBV2 to TRBJ1-4; the D is unclear. V gave up 4 bases and J gave up 8 bases, with 11 bases separating them. The germline V gene encodes CDR1 SNHLY and CDR2 FYNNEI. The CDR3 spans 13 residues. The CDR3 sequence: CASSGTGWEKLFF. The CDR3, as DNA: TGTGCCAGCAGTGGGACCGGCTGGGAAAAACTGTTTTTT.

This clonotype showed up just a few times. V and J are TRBV5-1 and TRBJ2-3, with 7 bases aligning to TRBD1. With V trimmed by 4 bases and J by 0 bases, 8 bases remained unmatched. This CDR3 contains 16 residues. The germline V gene has CDR1 SGHRS and CDR2 YFSETQ. The chain's CDR3 is CASSQQTGLSTDTQYF. The CDR3 DNA sequence: TGCGCCAGCAGCCAGCAGACAGGGCTCAGCACAGATACGCAGTATTTT.

This clonotype was picked up many times. The rearrangement links TRBV7-2 to TRBJ2-1, with a weak D call TRBD2 (5 bases). Per germline, CDR1 SGHTA and CDR2 FQGNSA. The CDR3 has 13 residues. The V end was cut by 10 bases, the J end by 5 bases, with 15 bases between. This CDR3 reads CATSREFDNEQFF. The CDR3 DNA sequence: TGTGCCACCTCTAGGGAGTTTGACAATGAGCAGTTCTTC.

The rearrangement joins TRBV29-1 to TRBJ1-2; D perhaps matches TRBD1 (5 bases). The CDR3 is 14 amino acids. V shed 7 bases and J shed 1 base, with 16 bases lying between them. Germline assignment: CDR1 SQVTM and CDR2 ANQGSEA. CDR3 in DNA: TGCAGCGATCAAAGCTGGGGCGGTAACTATGGCTACACCTTC. Amino acid sequence: CSDQSWGGNYGYTF.

In its sample, this clonotype was seen a few times. V gene TRBV7-3 combines with J gene TRBJ2-1; 10 positions agree with TRBD1. This CDR3 is 16 amino acids long. Germline assignment: CDR1 SGHTA and CDR2 FQGTGA. The ends lost 5 bases at V and 2 bases at J; junction bases unmatched: 6. The CDR3 is CASSHPGQGTYNEQFF. In DNA, the CDR3 is TGTGCCAGCAGCCATCCGGGACAGGGGACCTACAATGAGCAGTTCTTC. The variable domain in full, with the rest retrieved from reference TRBV7-3 and TRBJ2-1, is GAGVSQTPSNKVTEKGKYVELRCDPISGHTALYWYRQSLGQGPEFLIYFQGTGAADDSGLPNDRFFAVRPEGSVSTLKIQRTERGDSAVYLCASSHPGQGTYNEQFFGPGTRLTVL.

This clonotype has at least ten counts. The chain carries TRBV24-1 and TRBJ1-5, with D maybe TRBD1 (6 bases). Looked up from germline, CDR1 is KGHDR and CDR2 is SFDVKD. CDR3 length equals 16 residues. Trimming removed 1 base at V and 4 bases at J, with 13 bases between. In DNA, the CDR3 is TGTGCCACCAGTGATTTTGGGACAATGGGAAATCAGCCCCAGCATTTT. It yields the protein CATSDFGTMGNQPQHF.

This clonotype showed up many times. The chain uses TRBV6-5 and TRBJ1-5; D may be TRBD1 (6 bases). The V gene's germline CDR1 is MNHEY and CDR2 SVGAGI. V lost 0 bases and J 7 bases, leaving 16 bases between the germline ends. This CDR3 contains 16 residues. CDR3 bases: TGTGCCAGCAGTTACTCGGGTAGTACAGGGCAGCAGCCCCAGCATTTT. Protein sequence: CASSYSGSTGQQPQHF.

This clonotype was detected many times. The chain links TRBV28 to TRBJ2-2; the D is unclear. CDR1 is MDHEN, CDR2 SYDVKM, per germline. Trimming took 6 bases from V and 11 from J, leaving 7 bases between them. The CDR3 is 10 residues long. CDR3 in amino acids: CASSSLELFF. Written as DNA, the CDR3 is TGTGCCAGCAGCTCCCTCGAGCTGTTTTTT.

Concerning this clonotype itself: At one boundary the junction diverges from the germline segment, which might be a read error. This chain links TRBV5-1 with TRBJ2-7; maybe TRBD1 (6 bases). The CDR3 covers 17 residues. Per the germline V gene, CDR1 is SGHRS and CDR2 is YFSETQ. The CDR3 nucleotides read TGTGCCAGCAGCGCCGGTAACATAAGGGACACCGGGTACGAGCAGTACTTC. It yields the protein CASSAGNIRDTGYEQYF.

This clonotype was counted many times. The chain combines TRBV7-2 with TRBJ2-2; a possible D gene is TRBD1 (6 bases). The CDR3 contains 17 residues. The V end lost 5 bases, the J end lost 2 bases, and 18 bases lay between the germline ends. The germline CDR1 and CDR2 sequences are SGHTA and FQGNSA. The CDR3 is CASSTPAGQFNTGELFF. The DNA of the CDR3 is TGTGCCAGCAGCACCCCGGCAGGACAGTTCAACACCGGGGAGCTGTTTTTT.

The chain joins TRBV29-1 to TRBJ2-3; unclear D gene. The CDR3 extends over 15 amino acids. Germline V gives CDR1 SQVTM, CDR2 ANQGSEA. V lost 4 bases to trimming and J lost 0 bases, with 14 bases between them. The CDR3 is CSVAETPTSTDTQYF. CDR3 bases: TGCAGCGTTGCAGAGACACCGACTAGCACAGATACGCAGTATTTT.

This clonotype was recorded at least ten times. The chain employs TRBV15 and TRBJ2-1; the match to TRBD2 covers 10 bases. The length of the CDR3 is 15 residues. J gave up 5 bases and V 6 bases, and 7 bases lay outside the gene matches. Germline V gene data show CDR1 as LNHNV and CDR2 as YYDKDF (reference sequence). CDR3 nucleotide sequence: TGTGCCACCAGTACCGGGACTAGCGTGAACAATGAGCAGTTCTTC. It codes for CATSTGTSVNNEQFF.

This clonotype was recorded at least ten times. V usage is TRBV6-1 and J usage is TRBJ2-2; 7 nucleotides align to TRBD1. The CDR3 covers 16 residues. Germline V CDR1 and CDR2: MNHNS, SASEGT. V dropped 6 bases and J dropped 2; count of bases not matched to a gene: 9. The CDR3 is CASRPGTVLNTGELFF. CDR3 in DNA: TGTGCCAGCAGACCTGGGACAGTTCTTAACACCGGGGAGCTGTTTTTT.